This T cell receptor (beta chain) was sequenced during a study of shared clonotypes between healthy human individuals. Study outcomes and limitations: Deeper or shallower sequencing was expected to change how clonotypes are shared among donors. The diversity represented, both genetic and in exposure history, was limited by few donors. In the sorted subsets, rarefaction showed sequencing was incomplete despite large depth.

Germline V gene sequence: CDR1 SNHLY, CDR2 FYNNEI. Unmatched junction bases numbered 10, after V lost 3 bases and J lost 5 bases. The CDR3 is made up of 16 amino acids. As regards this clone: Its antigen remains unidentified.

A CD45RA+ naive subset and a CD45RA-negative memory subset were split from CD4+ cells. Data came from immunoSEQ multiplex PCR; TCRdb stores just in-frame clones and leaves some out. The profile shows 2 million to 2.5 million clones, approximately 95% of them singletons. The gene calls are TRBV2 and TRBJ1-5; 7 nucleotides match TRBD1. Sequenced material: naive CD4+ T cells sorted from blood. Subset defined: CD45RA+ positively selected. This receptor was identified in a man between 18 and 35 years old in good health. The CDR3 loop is CASSEGQRKYHQPQHF. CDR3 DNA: TGTGCCAGCAGTGAGGGACAGCGCAAATACCATCAGCCCCAGCATTTT.